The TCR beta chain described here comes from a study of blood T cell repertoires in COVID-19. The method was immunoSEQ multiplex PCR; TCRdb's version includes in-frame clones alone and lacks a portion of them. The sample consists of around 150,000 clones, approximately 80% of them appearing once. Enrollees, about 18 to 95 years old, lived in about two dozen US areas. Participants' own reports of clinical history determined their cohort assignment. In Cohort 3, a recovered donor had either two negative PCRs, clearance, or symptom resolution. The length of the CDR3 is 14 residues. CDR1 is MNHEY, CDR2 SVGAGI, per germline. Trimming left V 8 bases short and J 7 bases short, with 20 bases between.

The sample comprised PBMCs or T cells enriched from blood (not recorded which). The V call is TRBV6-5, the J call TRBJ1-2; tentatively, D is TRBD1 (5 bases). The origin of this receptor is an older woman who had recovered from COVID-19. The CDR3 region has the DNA TGTGCCAGCGTTAACCCGGTCAGGGTCACTGGCTACACCTTC. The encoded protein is CASVNPVRVTGYTF.